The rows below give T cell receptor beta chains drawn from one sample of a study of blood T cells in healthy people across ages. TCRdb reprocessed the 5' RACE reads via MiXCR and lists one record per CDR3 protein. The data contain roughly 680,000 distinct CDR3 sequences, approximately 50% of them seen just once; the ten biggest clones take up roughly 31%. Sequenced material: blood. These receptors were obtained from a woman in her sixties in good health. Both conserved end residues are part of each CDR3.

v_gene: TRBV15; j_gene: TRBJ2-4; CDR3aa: CATSRDSGQSRVQYF
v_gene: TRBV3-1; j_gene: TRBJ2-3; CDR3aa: CASSLLPGTDTQYF
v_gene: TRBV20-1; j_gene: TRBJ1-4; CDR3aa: CSATLTNEKLFF
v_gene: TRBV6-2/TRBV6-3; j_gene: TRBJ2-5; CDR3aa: CASGIVGEETQYF
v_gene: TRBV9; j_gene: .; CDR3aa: CASSETDYGTQYF
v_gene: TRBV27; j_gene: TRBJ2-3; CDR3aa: CASRGADTDTQYF
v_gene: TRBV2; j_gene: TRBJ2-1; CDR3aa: CAGTSSREQFF
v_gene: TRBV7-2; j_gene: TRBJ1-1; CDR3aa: CASSLGGFDTEAFF
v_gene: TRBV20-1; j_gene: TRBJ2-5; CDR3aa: CSADSGRRANEQYF
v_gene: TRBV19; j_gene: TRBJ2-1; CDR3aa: CASSIDGTGSYNEQFF